One sample yielded the 18 T cell receptor beta chains listed below, sequenced in a study of early T cells in non-severe SARS-CoV-2 infection. A single record per CDR3 protein comes from TCRdb applying MiXCR to the 5' RACE reads. The sample lists about 27,000 distinct CDR3 sequences, approximately 5.4% occurring once. The specimen was whole blood. These receptors were taken from an adult who was a healthcare worker with PCR-confirmed SARS-CoV-2 infection or an uninfected control (not recorded which).

The chain links TRBV11-2 to TRBJ1-1; D possibly corresponds to TRBD1 (5 bases). This CDR3 is 13 amino acids long. V was clipped by 1 base and J by 8 bases, with 11 bases between them. In germline, CDR1 is SGHAT, CDR2 FQNNGV. The CDR3 region has the DNA TGTGCCAGCAGCTTAGTTGGGGGAAGAGAAGCTTTCTTT. This translates into CASSLVGGREAFF. Variable domain in full (rest from reference TRBV11-2 and TRBJ1-1): EAGVAQSPRYKIIEKRQSVAFWCNPISGHATLYWYQQILGQGPKLLIQFQNNGVVDDSQLPKDRFSAERLKGVDSTLKIQPAKLEDSAVYLCASSLVGGREAFFGQGTRLTVV.

The V gene is TRBV5-1, the J gene TRBJ1-2, with a tentative D call TRBD1 (6 bases). Trimming took 1 base from V and 6 from J, leaving 13 bases between them. Germline V gene lookup returns CDR1 SGHRS and CDR2 YFSETQ. This CDR3 spans 14 amino acids. The CDR3 DNA sequence: TGCGCCAGCAGCTTGTTATCTGGGGGCGATGGCTACACCTTC. This translates into CASSLLSGGDGYTF.

This clonotype was detected ten times or more. This rearrangement joins TRBV20-1 to TRBJ1-2; no clear D gene. CDR3 length equals 13 residues. Trimming cost V 3 bases and J 8 bases, with 16 bases left between them. From germline, CDR1 is DFQATT and CDR2 SNEGSKA (reference sequence). The DNA of the CDR3 is TGCAGTGCTAGTTGGGCCTCCAGTGCGGGCTACACCTTC. It codes for CSASWASSAGYTF.

This clonotype was picked up many times. The chain joins TRBV5-6 to TRBJ2-7, with 9 bases identical to TRBD2. CDR3 length equals 16 residues. With V trimmed by 2 bases and J by 4 bases, 10 bases remained unmatched. Germline V lookup: CDR1 SGHDT, CDR2 YYEEEE. In DNA form, the CDR3 reads TGTGCCAGCAGCTTAATCGGAGCGGGAGGCATTTACGAGCAGTACTTC. Translation gives CASSLIGAGGIYEQYF.

This clonotype was observed at least ten times. This sequence joins TRBV6-2 or TRBV6-3 and TRBJ2-1; D gene ambiguous. The CDR3 has 13 amino acids. With 7 bases removed from V and 2 bases from J, the gap between germline ends came to 9 bases. Germline CDR1 reads MNHEY; CDR2 reads SVGEGT. The CDR3 region has the DNA TGTGCCAGCATCAACTCAGCCTACAATGAGCAGTTCTTC. It translates to CASINSAYNEQFF.

This clonotype was recorded a few times. The rearrangement links TRBV7-6 to TRBJ2-1; D unresolved. V was clipped by 7 bases and J by 2 bases, with 9 bases between them. Germline-derived CDR1 and CDR2 are SGHVS and FNYEAQ. The CDR3 is made up of 13 amino acids. DNA for the CDR3: TGTGCCAGCACCGACACCCCCTACAATGAGCAGTTCTTC. Amino acid sequence: CASTDTPYNEQFF.

This clonotype showed up many times. CDR3 sequence reads: CASSDDRGGDTDTQYF. The CDR3 nucleotides read TGTGCCAGCAGCGACGACAGGGGAGGTGACACAGATACGCAGTATTTT. V usage is TRBV6-5 and J usage is TRBJ2-3; 8 bases fit TRBD1. V shed 6 bases and J 2 bases; nucleotides not matched to a gene: 10. Germline V gene sequence: CDR1 MNHEY, CDR2 SVGAGI. The CDR3 is 16 amino acids.

This clonotype appeared many times. V and J are TRBV18 and TRBJ2-1; possibly TRBD1 or TRBD2 for D (6 bases each). The germline gives CDR1 KGHSH, CDR2 LQKENI. This CDR3 is built from 16 residues. The V end was cut by 6 bases, the J end by 5 bases, with 20 bases between. The CDR3 region has the DNA TGTGCCAGCTCTTCCCTTGGGGGGCTGGTTGACAATGAGCAGTTCTTC. It is translated as CASSSLGGLVDNEQFF.

This clonotype was observed a few times. The gene calls are TRBV20-1 and TRBJ2-1, with a tentative D call TRBD1 (6 bases). CDR3 length equals 13 residues. Trimming left V 4 bases short and J 7 bases short, with 14 bases between. Germline assignment: CDR1 DFQATT and CDR2 SNEGSKA (reference sequence). The CDR3 loop is CSATLPTGNEQFF. DNA of the CDR3: TGCAGTGCTACACTTCCCACAGGGAATGAGCAGTTCTTC.

This clonotype was counted ten times or more. V usage is TRBV2 and J usage is TRBJ2-2; possible D gene TRBD1, 6 bases. V was pared by 5 bases and J by 3 bases, with 10 bases between. The CDR3 extends over 14 amino acids. The V gene's germline CDR1 is SNHLY and CDR2 FYNNEI. This CDR3 reads CASSTGRHTGELFF. CDR3 DNA: TGTGCCAGCAGTACAGGGAGACACACCGGGGAGCTGTTTTTT.

The chain links TRBV20-1 to TRBJ2-7, with D uncertain. The V and J ends lost 2 bases and 2 bases respectively, with 10 bases between them. Per germline, CDR1 DFQATT and CDR2 SNEGSKA (reference sequence). CDR3 length: 13 residues. CDR3 DNA: TGCAGTGCTAGATGGGGTCGGGCCTACGAGCAGTACTTC. Translation gives CSARWGRAYEQYF.

This clonotype came up many times. The chain links TRBV30 to TRBJ2-1; tentatively, D is TRBD1 or TRBD2 (5 bases each). Per germline, CDR1 GTSNPN and CDR2 SVGIG (reference sequence). Trimming pared 0 bases from V and 8 bases from J, leaving 17 bases between. This CDR3 is 15 amino acids long. The CDR3 loop reads CAWSVWGRDYDEQFF. The CDR3 region has the DNA TGTGCCTGGAGTGTATGGGGACGAGACTATGATGAGCAGTTCTTC.

This clonotype has ten or more counts. CDR3 in amino acids: CSARDRPGQGAKTQYF. The CDR3 DNA follows: TGCAGTGCTAGAGATCGACCGGGTCAGGGTGCGAAGACCCAGTACTTC. This chain uses TRBV20-1 with TRBJ2-5, with D possibly matching TRBD1 (5 bases). CDR3 length equals 16 residues. In germline, CDR1 is DFQATT, CDR2 SNEGSKA (reference sequence). Trimming removed 0 bases at V and 6 bases at J, with 20 bases between.

There are many counts of this clonotype. This chain uses TRBV6-5 with TRBJ2-7, with D perhaps TRBD2 (5 bases). CDR3 length equals 15 residues. The germline V gene has CDR1 MNHEY and CDR2 SVGAGI. Trimming stripped 1 base from V and 0 bases from J, with 10 bases between. CDR3 sequence reads: CASSYLSGSSYEQYF. CDR3 in DNA: TGTGCCAGCAGTTACTTAAGCGGTAGCTCCTACGAGCAGTACTTC.

In this sample, this clonotype turned up a few times. This chain joins TRBV28 and TRBJ1-2; D gene ambiguous. Deletions cut 5 bases from V and 3 bases from J, with 10 bases between. The CDR3 is made up of 13 amino acids. The germline V gene has CDR1 MDHEN and CDR2 SYDVKM. DNA of the CDR3: TGTGCCAGCAGTAGGAGTGGGGACTATGGCTACACCTTC. It yields the protein CASSRSGDYGYTF.

There are many counts of this clonotype. The V call is TRBV7-2, the J call TRBJ2-3; TRBD2 might be the D (6 bases). Trimming removed 5 bases from V and 1 base from J, with 10 bases in between. CDR3 length equals 14 residues. CDR1 is SGHTA, CDR2 FQGNSA, per germline. Written as DNA, the CDR3 is TGTGCCAGCAGCAACCCTAGCGGCACAGATACGCAGTATTTT. Translating it yields CASSNPSGTDTQYF.

This clonotype was counted many times. The CDR3 bases are TGCGCCAGCAGCTTAAGGGAGACCCAGTACTTC. Residues: CASSLRETQYF. V usage is TRBV5-1 and J usage is TRBJ2-5; D gene unclear. CDR3 length equals 11 residues. Germline V gene sequence: CDR1 SGHRS, CDR2 YFSETQ. Deletions cut 2 bases from V and 5 bases from J, with 4 bases between.

This clonotype was recorded many times. V and J are TRBV7-2 and TRBJ2-5; 7 bases agree with TRBD1. The CDR3 extends over 17 amino acids. In germline, CDR1 is SGHTA, CDR2 FQGNSA. V shed 4 bases, J shed 5 bases, and the junction held 16 bases outside the gene matches. The CDR3 spells CASSSYSVQGLRETQYF. In nucleotides, the CDR3 is TGTGCCAGCAGCTCTTACTCGGTACAGGGGTTGAGGGAGACCCAGTACTTC.